This note documents a single TCR beta chain sequence. Its antigen is still unknown. The repertoire was sequenced with immunoSEQ multiplex PCR; TCRdb's copy has only in-frame clones and lacks some. In the table there are roughly 71,000 clones, around 80% of which are singletons. These data belong to a study of radiotherapy plus CTLA-4 blockade in lung cancer. Study-level information: An objective response was seen in roughly a sixth of patients, and disease control in 25% to 40%.

Study outcomes and limitations: Per reports, early blood T cell clone dynamics, plus interferon-beta, forecast response most strongly. Following radiotherapy plus ipilimumab, tumor-derived TCR clones expanded in the blood.

Alongside CTLA-4 blockade with ipilimumab, patients with chemo-refractory metastatic non-small-cell lung cancer received focal radiation. Trimming pared 6 bases from V and 1 base from J, leaving 9 bases between. CDR3 length equals 14 residues. Germline CDR1 SGHVS, CDR2 FNYEAQ. The chain employs TRBV7-6 and TRBJ2-2, with D unclear. The sequencing here drew on peripheral blood, taken from a patient treated with radiotherapy plus ipilimumab. The clonotype was recovered from a human donor with non-small cell lung cancer who had a complete response to radiotherapy plus ipilimumab. This chain's CDR3 is CASSMAENTGELFF. The CDR3, as DNA: TGTGCCAGCAGTATGGCGGAGAACACCGGGGAGCTGTTTTTT.